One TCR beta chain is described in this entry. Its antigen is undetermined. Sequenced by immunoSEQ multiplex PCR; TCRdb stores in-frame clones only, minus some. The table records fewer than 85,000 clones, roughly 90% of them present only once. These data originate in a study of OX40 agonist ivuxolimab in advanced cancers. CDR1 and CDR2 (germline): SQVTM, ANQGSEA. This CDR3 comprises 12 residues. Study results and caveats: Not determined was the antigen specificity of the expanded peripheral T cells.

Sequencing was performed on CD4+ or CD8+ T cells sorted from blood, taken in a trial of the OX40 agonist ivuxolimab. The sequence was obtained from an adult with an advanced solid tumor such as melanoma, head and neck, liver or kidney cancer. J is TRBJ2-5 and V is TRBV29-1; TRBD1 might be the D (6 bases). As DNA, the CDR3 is TGCAGTGGGGGCGGGTCTACGGGGACCCAGTACTTC. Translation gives CSGGGSTGTQYF.